The 9 T cell receptor beta chains listed next were all sequenced from one sample in a study of blood T cells in healthy people across ages. Using a J-beta primer mix together with a sample-barcoded 5' primer, a second PCR was run for roughly 7 to 12 cycles. MiXCR was run by TCRdb on the 5' RACE reads, yielding one entry per CDR3 protein. Of about 700,000 distinct CDR3 sequences detected, about 30% appear once; the ten largest clones hold roughly 15%. Sequencing was performed on blood. These TCRs come from a woman older than 75 in good health.

The chain has TRBV24-1 and TRBJ2-3; either TRBD1 or TRBD2 may fit D (6 bases each). Germline V gene data show CDR1 as KGHDR and CDR2 as SFDVKD. The CDR3 spans 15 residues. Trimming removed 3 bases from V and 7 bases from J, with 16 bases in between. CDR3 in DNA: TGTGCCACCAGTGATCTGGGGGGCCCCAGAAATACGCAGTATTTT. This gives the protein CATSDLGGPRNTQYF.

In this sample, this clonotype turned up a few times. This chain links TRBV30 with TRBJ2-3; 8 bases match TRBD2. The germline V gene encodes CDR1 GTSNPN and CDR2 SVGIG (reference sequence). Losses at the gene ends were 5 bases for V and 3 bases for J; bases not matched to a gene: 1. The CDR3 totals 12 residues. The CDR3 bases are TGTGCCTGGGGGACTAGAACAGATACGCAGTATTTT. This translates into CAWGTRTDTQYF.

This chain connects TRBV6-6 to TRBJ2-7; 9 nucleotides match TRBD2. V lost 5 bases to trimming and J lost 3 bases; unmatched junction nucleotides: 5. Germline V gene data show CDR1 as MNHNY and CDR2 as SVGAGI (reference sequence). This CDR3 comprises 14 residues. In nucleotides, the CDR3 is TGTGCCAGCAGTGGATATAGCGGGGGCTACGAGCAGTACTTC. Amino acids: CASSGYSGGYEQYF.

For this clonotype: This may come from a read error, since a much larger clone is one base off. V usage is TRBV3-1 and J usage is TRBJ2-3; 12 bases match TRBD2. This CDR3 spans 15 amino acids. Germline loops: CDR1 LGHDT, CDR2 YNNKEL (reference sequence). After removal of 5 bases from V and 10 bases from J, the junction contained 10 bases not matched to a gene. The chain's CDR3 is CASSTQTSGGDAQYF. CDR3 sequence (DNA): TGTGCCAGCAGCACACAGACTAGCGGGGGCGATGCGCAGTATTTT.

This clonotype was observed at least ten times. The chain uses TRBV24-1 and TRBJ2-1; possibly TRBD2 for D (7 bases). The ends were cut back, 3 bases at V and 7 bases at J, with 18 bases in the middle. CDR3 length: 16 residues. Germline lookup yields CDR1 KGHDR and CDR2 SFDVKD. The DNA for the CDR3 is TGTGCCACCAGTGATCGAAGGGGGGGGCCGAGTAATGAGCAGTTCTTC. Amino acids: CATSDRRGGPSNEQFF.

This sequence joins TRBV6-5 and TRBJ1-1; D gene ambiguous. V lost 0 bases to trimming and J lost 7 bases, with 18 bases between them. The CDR3 runs to 16 residues. Germline V CDR1 and CDR2: MNHEY, SVGAGI. The CDR3 loop is CASSYSVPGSMSEAFF. The CDR3 coding sequence is TGTGCCAGCAGTTACTCGGTTCCCGGGAGTATGAGTGAAGCTTTCTTT.

This clonotype was counted only a few times. An end of the junction does not agree with germline; a read error may underlie this. V usage is TRBV20-1 and J usage is TRBJ1-2, with D perhaps matching TRBD1 (6 bases). The length of the CDR3 is 13 residues. Per the germline V gene, CDR1 is DFQATT and CDR2 is SNEGSKA (reference sequence). Here the CDR3 reads CGAQGQGTYGYTF. CDR3 nucleotides: TGCGGTGCCCAAGGCCAGGGGACCTATGGCTACACCTTC.

This clonotype appeared a few times. This chain joins TRBV12-3 or TRBV12-4 and TRBJ1-6, with D hard to call. V lost 3 bases and J 6 bases, leaving 12 bases between the germline ends. The CDR3 totals 15 residues. Here the CDR3 reads CASSFSRGINSPLHF. The CDR3 DNA reads TGTGCCAGCAGTTTTAGTCGGGGAATTAATTCACCCCTCCACTTT.

With respect to this clonotype: A much larger clone sits a single nucleotide away, making a read error possible. The V and J genes are TRBV24-1 and TRBJ2-7; 8 positions agree with TRBD1. This CDR3 spans 11 amino acids. In germline, CDR1 is KGHDR, CDR2 SFDVKD. V lost 12 bases and J lost 5; bases outside the gene matches: 5. CDR3 amino acids: CASADRDEQYF. The DNA of the CDR3 is TGTGCCTCCGCGGACAGGGACGAGCAGTACTTC.